The clone carrying this T cell receptor (beta chain) has more than one count but fewer than ten. Trimming cost V 0 bases and J 4 bases; bases outside gene matches: 9. Germline V gene lookup returns CDR1 SGHDN and CDR2 FVKESK. CDR3 length: 18 amino acids. This entry comes from a study of T cells of healthy individuals. MiXCR was run by TCRdb on the 5' RACE reads, yielding one entry per CDR3 protein. In the table there are around 100,000 distinct CDR3 sequences, under 20% of which are singletons. The chain is built from TRBV14 and TRBJ2-3; TRBD1 matches at 11 bases. The receptor comes from a human donor in good health. The CDR3, as DNA: TGTGCCAGCAGCCAAGATCGAAGGACAGGGGGCATTCCAGATACGCAGTATTTT. Amino acids: CASSQDRRTGGIPDTQYF. Looking up the rest from reference TRBV14 and TRBJ2-3 gives the full variable domain: EAGVTQFPSHSVIEKGQTVTLRCDPISGHDNLYWYRRVMGKEIKFLLHFVKESKQDESGMPNNRFLAERTGGTYSTLKVQPAELEDSGVYFCASSQDRRTGGIPDTQYFGPGTRLTVL.